This TCR beta chain was captured in a study of regulatory T cells in long-lasting Graves disease. Study details: Patients met the persistent Graves' disease definition after over 5 years of antithyroid drugs with positive TSH receptor antibodies.

This clonotype was observed a handful of times. Its cognate antigen is unknown. Arm-PCR with iRepertoire HTBI primers amplified the CDR3 regions for these TCR beta libraries. TCRdb re-derived calls from the multiplex PCR reads in MiXCR, one entry per CDR3 protein. This table has about 660,000 distinct CDR3 sequences, around 30% appearing once. The V and J ends lost 3 bases and 2 bases, in that order; junction bases with no gene match: 17. CDR3 length: 19 residues. The germline V gene encodes CDR1 SGHAT and CDR2 FQDESV (reference sequence). The time point was: persistent/refractory GD, antithyroid drugs over 5 years with positive TRAb. Researchers made the TCR library from RNA that was extracted from PBMCs. General study points: Favored usage of TRBV28, TRBJ1-2 and TRBJ2-5 was recorded in persistent disease. Those with persistent disease had in common more public clonotypes (roughly 3,000) than new patients (about 900).

The chain joins TRBV11-1 to TRBJ2-7, with 9 bases identical to TRBD2. The clonotype originates from a female donor with Graves disease. The sequences come from peripheral blood mononuclear cells (PBMCs), collected when the disease was refractory, from a patient treated with antithyroid drugs. This CDR3 reads CASSFPSVASREGTYEQYF. CDR3 nucleotide sequence: TGTGCCAGCAGCTTTCCAAGCGTTGCGTCGCGGGAGGGTACCTACGAGCAGTACTTC.